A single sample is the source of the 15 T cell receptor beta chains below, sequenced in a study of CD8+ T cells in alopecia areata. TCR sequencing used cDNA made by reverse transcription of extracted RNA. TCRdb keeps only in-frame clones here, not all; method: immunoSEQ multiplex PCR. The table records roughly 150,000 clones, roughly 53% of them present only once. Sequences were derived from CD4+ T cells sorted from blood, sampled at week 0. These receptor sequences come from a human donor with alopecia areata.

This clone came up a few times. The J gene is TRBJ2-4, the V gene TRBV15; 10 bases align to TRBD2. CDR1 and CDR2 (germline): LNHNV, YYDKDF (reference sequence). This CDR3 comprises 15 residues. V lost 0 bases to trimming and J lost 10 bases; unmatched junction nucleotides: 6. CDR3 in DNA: TGTGCCACCAGCAGAGAGGCTAGCGGGGGAGGTATTCAGTACTTC. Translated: CATSREASGGGIQYF.

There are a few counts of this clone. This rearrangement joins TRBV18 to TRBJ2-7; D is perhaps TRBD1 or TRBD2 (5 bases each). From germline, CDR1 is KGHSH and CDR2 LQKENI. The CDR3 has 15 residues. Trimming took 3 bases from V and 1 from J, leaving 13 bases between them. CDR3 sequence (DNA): TGTGCCAGCTCACCTATGGGGACCGTTTCCTACGAGCAGTACTTC. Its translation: CASSPMGTVSYEQYF.

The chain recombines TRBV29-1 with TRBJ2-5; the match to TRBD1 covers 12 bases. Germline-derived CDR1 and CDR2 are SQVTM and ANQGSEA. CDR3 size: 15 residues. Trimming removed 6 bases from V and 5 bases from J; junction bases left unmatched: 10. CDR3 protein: CSVYPGQGAKETQYF. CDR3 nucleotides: TGCAGCGTATATCCGGGACAGGGGGCTAAGGAGACCCAGTACTTC. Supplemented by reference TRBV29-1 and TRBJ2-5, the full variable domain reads SAVISQKPSRDICQRGTSLTIQCQVDSQVTMMFWYRQQPGQSLTLIATANQGSEATYESGFVIDKFPISRPNLTFSTLTVSNMSPEDSSIYLCSVYPGQGAKETQYFGPGTRLLVL.

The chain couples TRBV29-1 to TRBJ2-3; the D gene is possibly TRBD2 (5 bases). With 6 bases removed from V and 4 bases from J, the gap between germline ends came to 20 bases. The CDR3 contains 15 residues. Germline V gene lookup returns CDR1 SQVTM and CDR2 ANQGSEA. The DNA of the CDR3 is TGCAGCGTAGCACCGGACCTTCCGCGGGCAGATACGCAGTATTTT. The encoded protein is CSVAPDLPRADTQYF.

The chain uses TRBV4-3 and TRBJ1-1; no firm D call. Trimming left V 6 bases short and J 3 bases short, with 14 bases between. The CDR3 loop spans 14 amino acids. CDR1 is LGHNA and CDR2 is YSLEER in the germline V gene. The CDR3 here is CASSQWESYTEAFF. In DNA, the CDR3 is TGCGCCAGCAGTCAATGGGAATCCTACACTGAAGCTTTCTTT.

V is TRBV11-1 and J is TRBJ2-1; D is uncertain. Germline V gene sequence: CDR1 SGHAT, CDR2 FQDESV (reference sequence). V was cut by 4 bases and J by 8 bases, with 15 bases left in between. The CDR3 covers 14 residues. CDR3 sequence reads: CASSSSDADHEQFF. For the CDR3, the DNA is TGTGCCAGCAGCTCCAGTGATGCGGACCATGAGCAGTTCTTC.

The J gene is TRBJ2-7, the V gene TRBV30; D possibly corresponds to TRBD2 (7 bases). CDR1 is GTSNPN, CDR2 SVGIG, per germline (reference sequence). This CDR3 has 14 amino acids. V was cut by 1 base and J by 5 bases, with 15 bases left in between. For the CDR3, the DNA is TGTGCCTGGAGTGCAAGCGGGACATTGAACGAGCAGTACTTC. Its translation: CAWSASGTLNEQYF.

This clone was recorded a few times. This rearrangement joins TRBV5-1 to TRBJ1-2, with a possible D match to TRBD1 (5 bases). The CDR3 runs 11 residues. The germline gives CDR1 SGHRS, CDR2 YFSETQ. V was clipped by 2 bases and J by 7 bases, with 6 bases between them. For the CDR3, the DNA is TGCGCCAGCAGCTTAGGGGCTGGCTACACCTTC. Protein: CASSLGAGYTF.

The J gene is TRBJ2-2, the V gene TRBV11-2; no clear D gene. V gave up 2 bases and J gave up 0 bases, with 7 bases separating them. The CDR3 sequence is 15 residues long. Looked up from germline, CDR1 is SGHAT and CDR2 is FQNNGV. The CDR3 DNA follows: TGTGCCAGCAGCTTACGGTCCACGAACACCGGGGAGCTGTTTTTT. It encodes CASSLRSTNTGELFF.

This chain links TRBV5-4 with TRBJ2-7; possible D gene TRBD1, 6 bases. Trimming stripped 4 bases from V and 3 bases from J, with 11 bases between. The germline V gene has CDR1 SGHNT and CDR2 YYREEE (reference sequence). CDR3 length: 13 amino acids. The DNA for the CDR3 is TGTGCCAGCAGCCCTTGGGACAACTACGAGCAGTACTTC. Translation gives CASSPWDNYEQYF. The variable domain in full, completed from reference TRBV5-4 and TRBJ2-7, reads ETGVTQSPTHLIKTRGQQVTLRCSSQSGHNTVSWYQQALGQGPQFIFQYYREEENGRGNFPPRFSGLQFPNYSSELNVNALELDDSALYLCASSPWDNYEQYFGPGTRLTVT.

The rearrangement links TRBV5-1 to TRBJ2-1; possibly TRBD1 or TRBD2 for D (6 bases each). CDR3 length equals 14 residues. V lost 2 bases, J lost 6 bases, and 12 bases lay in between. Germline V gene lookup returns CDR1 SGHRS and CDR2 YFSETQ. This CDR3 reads CASSLGGPGNEQFF. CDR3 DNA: TGCGCCAGCAGCTTAGGGGGGCCGGGCAATGAGCAGTTCTTC.

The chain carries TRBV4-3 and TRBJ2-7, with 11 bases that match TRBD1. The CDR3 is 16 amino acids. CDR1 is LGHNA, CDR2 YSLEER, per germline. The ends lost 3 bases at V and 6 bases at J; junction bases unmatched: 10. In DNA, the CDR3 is TGCGCCAGCAGCCACCGATACCGGGACAGGGGGGCCGAGCAGTACTTC. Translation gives CASSHRYRDRGAEQYF.

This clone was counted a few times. CDR3 sequence (DNA): TGTGCTATTTACAGGGAGGGGAACTATGGCTACACCTTC. Its protein is CAIYREGNYGYTF. The V call is TRBV12-5, the J call TRBJ1-2, with D tentatively TRBD1 (6 bases). CDR1 is LGHNT, CDR2 FRNRAP, per germline. This CDR3 comprises 13 residues. V was cut by 10 bases and J by 2 bases, with 14 bases left in between.

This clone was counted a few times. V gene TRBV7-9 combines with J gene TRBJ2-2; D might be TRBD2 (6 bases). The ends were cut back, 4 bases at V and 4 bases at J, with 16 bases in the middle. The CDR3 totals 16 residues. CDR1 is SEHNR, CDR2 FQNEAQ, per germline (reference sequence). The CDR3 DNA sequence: TGTGCCAGCAGCTCCCCCGGGGCGGGAATCACCGGGGAGCTGTTTTTT. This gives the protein CASSSPGAGITGELFF.

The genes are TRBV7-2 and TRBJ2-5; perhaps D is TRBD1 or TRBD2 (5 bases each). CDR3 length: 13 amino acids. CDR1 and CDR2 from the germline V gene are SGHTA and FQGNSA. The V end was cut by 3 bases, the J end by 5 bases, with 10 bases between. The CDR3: CASSLAGAETQYF. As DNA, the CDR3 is TGTGCCAGCAGCTTGGCCGGGGCTGAGACCCAGTACTTC.